What follows is one T cell receptor (beta chain) and its context. Its antigen is undetermined. These data belong to a study of blood T cells in healthy people across ages. Study results and caveats: The study found more naive CD4+ cells and higher diversity in long-lived than aged donors. No conclusive comparison of naive versus antigen-experienced cells was possible with unsorted PBMCs.

Peripheral blood was drawn, around 9.3 milliliters per donor. Extraction of total RNA produced a minimum of 5 micrograms from each sample. Primers used in a second PCR of roughly 7 to 12 cycles were a sample-barcoded 5' primer and a J-beta primer mix. TCRdb itself ran the 5' RACE reads through MiXCR, one entry per CDR3 protein. The sample includes some 900,000 distinct CDR3 sequences, under 35% of them seen just once. Sequencing input: blood. The source of this sequence is a woman older than 75 in good health.

The DNA of the CDR3 is TGTGCCAGCAGTTTATTCGGGGCGCAGCCCCAGCATTTT. Encoded protein: CASSLFGAQPQHF. The chain combines TRBV28 with TRBJ1-5, with D possibly being TRBD1 (5 bases). CDR3 length equals 13 residues. Germline lookup yields CDR1 MDHEN and CDR2 SYDVKM. Trimming removed 1 base at V and 7 bases at J, with 8 bases between.